The rows below give T cell receptor beta chains drawn from one sample of a study of T cell repertoires in cytomegalovirus infection. TCRdb reprocessed the reads with MiXCR, giving one entry per CDR3 protein. The sample has 700,000 to 900,000 distinct CDR3 sequences; about 28% are singletons. These TCRs are of unknown antigen specificity. The material was cultured CD8+ T cells from PBMCs, obtained from culture after CMV antigen stimulation. These receptor sequences come from a human donor in good health (CMV status not recorded). Some clones in this sample may be carry-over from other donors' samples. CDR3s include the opening cysteine and the closing phenylalanine or tryptophan. A D gene is named only where the DNA matches it firmly. Not all rows give a size; the values are once, few, many and, for expanded clones, a class.

j_call v_call cdr3_length d_call clone_size cdr3_aa cdr3_nt
TRBJ2-5 TRBV6-2/TRBV6-3 15 NA NA CASSFSDSVQETQYF TGTGCCAGCAGTTTTTCCGACAGCGTTCAAGAGACCCAGTACTTC
TRBJ1-5 TRBV12-3/TRBV12-4 15 TRBD1 NA CASSLDGTGKMPQHF TGTGCCAGCAGTTTAGATGGGACAGGGAAAATGCCCCAGCATTTT
TRBJ1-1 TRBV7-9 13 NA NA CASRLQGATEAFF TGTGCCAGCAGACTCCAGGGTGCCACTGAAGCTTTCTTT
TRBJ2-2 TRBV7-3 16 NA few CASSLTPLPNTGELFF TGTGCCAGCAGCCTTACCCCACTCCCTAACACCGGGGAGCTGTTTTTT
TRBJ1-5 TRBV6-5 15 NA NA CASSQLRTRNQPQHF TGTGCCAGCAGCCAACTCAGGACGAGAAATCAGCCCCAGCATTTT
TRBJ1-1 TRBV12-3/TRBV12-4 15 NA few CASRVDGAGNTEAFF TGTGCCAGCAGGGTCGATGGTGCGGGGAACACTGAAGCTTTCTTT
TRBJ2-1 TRBV15 15 NA few CATSRETSSYNEQFF TGTGCCACCAGCAGAGAAACTAGCTCATACAATGAGCAGTTCTTC
TRBJ2-1 TRBV6-6 15 NA NA CASSYGAVSYNEQFF TGTGCCAGCAGTTACGGCGCAGTCTCCTACAATGAGCAGTTCTTC
TRBJ2-5 TRBV7-4 17 TRBD2 few CASSPPLAGGYQETQYF TGTGCCAGCAGCCCCCCCTTGGCGGGGGGGTACCAAGAGACCCAGTACTTC
TRBJ2-6 TRBV6-2/TRBV6-3 17 NA NA CASSPQGSASGANVLTF TGTGCCAGCAGCCCGCAGGGTAGTGCCTCTGGGGCCAACGTCCTGACTTTC
TRBJ1-1 TRBV5-6 13 NA few CASSSTQGFEAFF TGTGCCAGCAGCTCCACGCAGGGGTTTGAAGCTTTCTTT
TRBJ1-5 TRBV7-9 14 NA NA CASSSGGSDQPQHF TGTGCCAGCAGCTCGGGGGGATCTGATCAGCCCCAGCATTTT
TRBJ1-6 TRBV15 16 NA NA CATSRDRAGDNSPLHF TGTGCCACCAGCAGAGATCGGGCAGGGGATAATTCACCCCTCCACTTT
TRBJ2-1 TRBV12-3/TRBV12-4 13 NA NA CAIRRGLNNEQFF TGTGCCATCAGGAGGGGCCTGAACAATGAGCAGTTCTTC
TRBJ1-2 TRBV12-3/TRBV12-4 12 NA once CASSIPGRGYTF TGTGCCAGCAGCATTCCGGGGAGAGGCTACACCTTC
TRBJ2-7 TRBV7-6 19 NA NA CASSPSRDGGRTVRDEQYF TGTGCCAGCAGCCCGAGTCGGGACGGGGGACGGACGGTCAGAGACGAGCAGTACTTC
TRBJ1-1 TRBV19 12 NA NA CASRNSYTEAFF TGTGCCAGTAGGAACAGTTATACTGAAGCTTTCTTT
TRBJ1-5 TRBV7-6 15 TRBD1 many CASSPGQGINQPQHF TGTGCCAGCAGCCCGGGACAGGGTATCAATCAGCCCCAGCATTTT
TRBJ1-1 TRBV27 12 NA few CASFYGLTEAFF TGTGCCAGCTTCTATGGTCTCACTGAAGCTTTCTTT
TRBJ2-1 TRBV7-6 14 NA NA CASSHVSSYNEQFF TGTGCCAGCAGCCACGTAAGCTCCTACAATGAGCAGTTCTTC
TRBJ2-5 TRBV6-2/TRBV6-3 17 TRBD2 NA CASSYGLAGSVQETQYF TGTGCCAGCAGTTACGGACTAGCGGGGAGCGTGCAAGAGACCCAGTACTTC
TRBJ2-3 TRBV10-3 15 TRBD2 few CAISDGSGGSNTQYF TGTGCCATCAGTGATGGTAGCGGGGGTTCAAATACGCAGTATTTT
TRBJ2-3 TRBV7-6 15 TRBD2 many CASSFGGGNTDTQYF TGTGCCAGCAGCTTTGGCGGGGGGAACACAGATACGCAGTATTTT
TRBJ1-4 TRBV28 15 NA NA CASSLWEAEKEKLFF TGTGCCAGCAGTTTATGGGAGGCTGAGAAGGAAAAACTGTTTTTT
TRBJ1-1 TRBV2 16 NA few CASSEFSVRTDNQAFF TGTGCCAGCAGTGAATTTTCCGTTCGAACGGACAACCAAGCTTTCTTT
TRBJ2-1 TRBV29-1 12 TRBD2 NA CSVVREGNEQFF TGCAGCGTTGTTAGGGAGGGCAATGAGCAGTTCTTC
TRBJ2-1 TRBV7-2 16 NA many CASSRTRQGRYNEQFF TGTGCCAGCAGTCGAACCCGCCAGGGGCGATACAATGAGCAGTTCTTC
TRBJ2-5 TRBV7-2 19 TRBD1 few CASSSLLGVWDRNQETQYF TGTGCCAGCAGCTCCCTTTTGGGGGTGTGGGACAGGAACCAAGAGACCCAGTACTTC
TRBJ2-1 TRBV2 14 TRBD1 NA CASSDRGQGDEQFF TGTGCCAGCAGTGATAGGGGACAGGGGGATGAGCAGTTCTTC
TRBJ1-5 TRBV6-2/TRBV6-3 16 NA few CASRDQRTVPVWPQHF TGTGCCAGCAGGGACCAGAGGACAGTCCCCGTTTGGCCCCAGCATTTT
TRBJ2-1 TRBV12-3/TRBV12-4 15 TRBD2 NA CASRFSGGWMDEQFF TGTGCCAGCAGATTTAGCGGGGGGTGGATGGATGAGCAGTTCTTC
TRBJ1-6 TRBV4-2 16 NA NA CASSQVGMGLDSPLHF TGTGCCAGCAGCCAAGTCGGAATGGGCCTGGATTCACCCCTCCACTTT
TRBJ1-1 TRBV7-6 14 NA few CASSLAGQNTEAFF TGTGCCAGCAGCTTAGCGGGACAGAACACTGAAGCTTTCTTT